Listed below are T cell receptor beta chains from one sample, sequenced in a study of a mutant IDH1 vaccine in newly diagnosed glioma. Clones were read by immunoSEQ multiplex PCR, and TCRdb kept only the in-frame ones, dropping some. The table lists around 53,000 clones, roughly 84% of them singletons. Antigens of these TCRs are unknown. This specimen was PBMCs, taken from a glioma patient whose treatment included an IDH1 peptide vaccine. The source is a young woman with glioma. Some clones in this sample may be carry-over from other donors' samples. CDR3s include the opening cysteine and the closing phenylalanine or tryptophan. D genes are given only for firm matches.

CDR3: CASSIYGTSVLDTQYF
V: TRBV7-2
D: TRBD2
J: TRBJ2-3

CDR3: CAISPLPPGAGELFF
V: TRBV10-3
D: .
J: TRBJ2-2

CDR3: CASSMRGGSYEQYF
V: TRBV19
D: .
J: TRBJ2-7

CDR3: CASSPSETQYF
V: TRBV18
D: .
J: TRBJ2-5

CDR3: CASSLGGGGNPEAFF
V: TRBV5-5
D: .
J: TRBJ1-1

CDR3: CASSWGLAGTEQFF
V: TRBV13
D: TRBD2
J: TRBJ2-1

CDR3: CASSFLAVGDTQYF
V: TRBV7-2
D: TRBD2
J: TRBJ2-3

CDR3: CASSVSGATREPQHF
V: TRBV9
D: .
J: TRBJ1-5

CDR3: CASRSTGNQPQHF
V: TRBV19
D: .
J: TRBJ1-5

CDR3: CASSLEGRPVDTQYF
V: TRBV11-3
D: .
J: TRBJ2-3

CDR3: CASSPGASDEQYF
V: TRBV19
D: .
J: TRBJ2-7

CDR3: CASSEWEGLGEQYF
V: TRBV6-1
D: TRBD2
J: TRBJ2-7

CDR3: CAISGGQGVQETQYF
V: TRBV10-3
D: TRBD1
J: TRBJ2-5

CDR3: CASSYTGQVNEQFF
V: TRBV6-5
D: TRBD1
J: TRBJ2-1

CDR3: CASSEYPDRFTPPYEQYF
V: TRBV2
D: TRBD1
J: TRBJ2-7

CDR3: CASSQDRPNTEAFF
V: TRBV19
D: TRBD1
J: TRBJ1-1

CDR3: CASSLWTGSSTNEKLFF
V: TRBV5-4
D: TRBD1
J: TRBJ1-4

CDR3: CASSYHRSSGNTIYF
V: TRBV11-2
D: .
J: TRBJ1-3

CDR3: CASIETTNEKLFF
V: TRBV28
D: .
J: TRBJ1-4

CDR3: CASRTDSKETQYF
V: TRBV27
D: .
J: TRBJ2-5

CDR3: CSAARANTQYF
V: TRBV29-1
D: .
J: TRBJ2-3

CDR3: CASSPIEGGGVWAFF
V: TRBV4-1
D: .
J: TRBJ1-1

CDR3: CASRPLPGSTEAFF
V: TRBV4-2
D: .
J: TRBJ1-1

CDR3: CASSEASGPLGYF
V: TRBV6-1
D: .
J: TRBJ2-7

CDR3: CASSLEVAGPTDTQYF
V: TRBV7-3
D: TRBD2
J: TRBJ2-3

CDR3: CASSYDGNSNQPQHF
V: TRBV5-4
D: .
J: TRBJ1-5

CDR3: CASSLTAGSYNEQFF
V: TRBV28
D: .
J: TRBJ2-1

CDR3: CASSHPDREGYTF
V: TRBV4-1
D: TRBD1
J: TRBJ1-2

CDR3: CASSLKQGREAFF
V: TRBV5-1
D: TRBD1
J: TRBJ1-1

CDR3: CASSSNYGYTF
V: TRBV7-9
D: .
J: TRBJ1-2

CDR3: CASSPIDRSPTNEKLFF
V: TRBV27
D: .
J: TRBJ1-4

CDR3: CASSLVAGQDSFNQPQHF
V: TRBV7-2
D: .
J: TRBJ1-5

CDR3: CASSLVGRNQPQHF
V: TRBV28
D: .
J: TRBJ1-5

CDR3: CASGDRANEKLFF
V: TRBV6-5
D: TRBD1
J: TRBJ1-4

CDR3: CASSLGGRPQHF
V: TRBV7-9
D: .
J: TRBJ1-5

CDR3: CASSEGYTEAFF
V: TRBV6-1
D: .
J: TRBJ1-1

CDR3: CASSARSNEQFF
V: TRBV9
D: .
J: TRBJ2-1

CDR3: CASSHPSGRSYEQYF
V: TRBV4-1
D: TRBD2
J: TRBJ2-7

CDR3: CASSQEMRTSPEKLFF
V: TRBV4-1
D: .
J: TRBJ1-4

CDR3: CASLRRDLIFF
V: TRBV30
D: .
J: TRBJ2-1

CDR3: CASSPLVDPDGYTF
V: TRBV18
D: .
J: TRBJ1-2

CDR3: CAWSVGYEQYF
V: TRBV30
D: .
J: TRBJ2-7

CDR3: CASSQPGLAGASKNIQYF
V: TRBV4-1
D: TRBD2
J: TRBJ2-4

CDR3: CASSLGRRTAEAFF
V: TRBV7-2
D: .
J: TRBJ1-1

CDR3: CASSLMDGFYGYTF
V: TRBV11-2
D: .
J: TRBJ1-2

CDR3: CSVEDFGGSSYEQYF
V: TRBV29-1
D: .
J: TRBJ2-7

CDR3: CASSQTGRTEAFF
V: TRBV5-1
D: TRBD1
J: TRBJ1-1

CDR3: CASGDLPGSRIYEQYF
V: TRBV5-8
D: .
J: TRBJ2-7

CDR3: CSVEEAGKNTGELFF
V: TRBV29-1
D: .
J: TRBJ2-2

CDR3: CASSSTLSSYEQYF
V: TRBV6-5
D: .
J: TRBJ2-7

CDR3: CATRPLWGNTIYF
V: TRBV5-8
D: .
J: TRBJ1-3

CDR3: CASRRDDRLAGGYEQYF
V: TRBV2
D: TRBD2
J: TRBJ2-7

CDR3: CAISELGRVADTQYF
V: TRBV10-3
D: TRBD2
J: TRBJ2-3

CDR3: CSVATGGVETQYF
V: TRBV29-1
D: TRBD1
J: TRBJ2-5

CDR3: CASRSSGFSYEQYF
V: TRBV7-2
D: TRBD2
J: TRBJ2-7

CDR3: CAWGPGLASSEQYF
V: TRBV30
D: TRBD2
J: TRBJ2-7

CDR3: CASSVGDVGETQYF
V: TRBV9
D: .
J: TRBJ2-5

CDR3: CASSGSPNTGELFF
V: TRBV6-1
D: .
J: TRBJ2-2

CDR3: CASSNRGGNTEAFF
V: TRBV6-5
D: TRBD1
J: TRBJ1-1

CDR3: CASSGRGPSSYEQYF
V: TRBV6-1
D: .
J: TRBJ2-7